This TCR beta chain was retrieved from a study of cytomegalovirus exposure and HLA in healthy donors. Study outcomes and limitations: According to an earlier analysis, most TCR beta V segments yielded productive rearrangements about 87% or about 30% of the time.

Vbeta (60) and Jbeta (13) primers were used in the PCR. Produced via immunoSEQ multiplex PCR; TCRdb's table is partial and in-frame only. The table records 150,000 or so clones, 73% of them present only once. Comments on this clone: The antigen is undetermined.

This CDR3 contains 12 residues. Per the germline V gene, CDR1 is MNHEY and CDR2 is SMNVEV (reference sequence). Trimming took off 5 bases at V and 8 bases at J, with 9 bases between the two ends. The sequencing input was PBMCs. This TCR was recovered from a woman aged 18-30 years in good health and CMV-seronegative. The chain uses TRBV27 and TRBJ1-4, with D possibly TRBD1 on 5 matching bases. The CDR3 DNA sequence: TGTGCCAGCAGTCAGTGGGGCGAAAAACTGTTTTTT. Translating it yields CASSQWGEKLFF.